The T cell receptor beta chain described here comes from a study of OX40 agonist ivuxolimab in advanced cancers. Study-level information: Aged roughly 23 to 79 with a mean of approximately 57 years, they were almost 85% male.

Regarding this clone: Its specificity is unknown.

Broader study findings: The average count of expanded clones was higher among CD8+ T cells than among CD4+. Expanded peripheral T cells had an undetermined antigen specificity.

Sequenced by immunoSEQ multiplex PCR; TCRdb stores in-frame clones only, minus some. This sample carries about 90,000 clones, around 88% of them seen once, and the ten largest clones take approximately 1.5%. The CDR3 is made up of 15 amino acids. Germline V gene lookup returns CDR1 MNHNY and CDR2 SVGAGI (reference sequence). J lost 4 bases, V lost 6 bases, and 9 bases had no gene match. This rearrangement joins TRBV6-6 to TRBJ1-3; TRBD1 matches 7 bases. The receptor was derived from an adult with an advanced solid tumor such as melanoma, head and neck, liver or kidney cancer. This sample comprised CD4+ or CD8+ T cells sorted from blood, obtained in a trial of the OX40 agonist ivuxolimab. Written as DNA, the CDR3 is TGTGCCAGCAGCTTTGACAGGGCTTCGGGAAACACCATATATTTT. This translates into CASSFDRASGNTIYF.